This T cell receptor beta chain comes out of a study of cytomegalovirus exposure and HLA in healthy donors. Points from the study as a whole: The CMV antigen specificity of a few CMV-associated chains was confirmed through in vitro analysis.

The method was immunoSEQ multiplex PCR; TCRdb's version includes in-frame clones alone and lacks a portion of them. This table holds tens of thousands of clones, 92% found once. Germline-derived CDR1 and CDR2 are MDHEN and SYDVKM. This CDR3 region has 15 residues. After removal of 7 bases from V and 2 bases from J, the junction contained 9 bases not matched to a gene. A remark on this clone: What it recognizes is unknown.

From the 120-subject validation cohort, which was separate from the roughly 700-subject first cohort, the donors were drawn. The source of this sequence is a man aged 18 to 35 in good health and CMV-seronegative. The sample was PBMCs. The chain has TRBV28 and TRBJ2-3; 7 nucleotides match TRBD2. In nucleotides, the CDR3 is TGTGCCAGCACACGGCTAGCGGACAACACAGATACGCAGTATTTT. It codes for CASTRLADNTDTQYF.